These T cell receptor beta chains were read from a single sample in a study of OX40 agonist ivuxolimab in advanced cancers. TCRdb's table, derived via immunoSEQ multiplex PCR, lists solely in-frame clones and lacks some. The sample comprises 90,000 or so clones, about 92% of which are singletons, and about 3.4% rests with the top ten. The sample was CD4+ or CD8+ T cells sorted from blood, taken in a trial of the OX40 agonist ivuxolimab. The source of these receptors is an adult with an advanced solid tumor such as melanoma, head and neck, liver or kidney cancer. CDR3s include the opening cysteine and the closing phenylalanine or tryptophan. The D gene is left open where the match is weak. Only some rows state a clone size, as once, few, many or a class for expanded clones.

TRBJ1-2 TRBV27 NA 14 NA CASSPLGGGNGYTF TGTGCCAGCAGTCCCCTTGGAGGGGGGAATGGCTACACCTTC
TRBJ2-2 TRBV27 NA 16 TRBD1 CASSFLGGESTGELFF TGTGCCAGCAGTTTCTTAGGGGGCGAGTCTACCGGGGAGCTGTTTTTT
TRBJ2-2 TRBV7-3 NA 12 NA CASSLRAGELFF TGTGCCAGCAGCTTAAGAGCCGGGGAGCTGTTTTTT
TRBJ1-1 TRBV28 NA 16 TRBD1 CASSLDRGQGGTEAFF TGTGCCAGCAGTTTAGACAGGGGGCAGGGAGGCACTGAAGCTTTCTTT
TRBJ2-3 TRBV19 NA 15 NA CASSFNLRSTDTQYF TGTGCCAGTAGTTTTAATCTCCGCAGCACAGATACGCAGTATTTT
TRBJ2-7 TRBV6-6 NA 14 NA CASSPTWGVYEQYF TGTGCCAGCAGTCCGACATGGGGAGTCTACGAGCAGTACTTC
TRBJ2-1 TRBV28 NA 15 TRBD2 CASSPGLALANEQFF TGTGCCAGCAGCCCGGGACTAGCGTTAGCCAATGAGCAGTTCTTC
TRBJ2-1 TRBV2 NA 14 NA CASSESSIYGEQFF TGTGCCAGCAGTGAAAGTAGTATCTATGGTGAGCAGTTCTTC
TRBJ2-7 TRBV19 NA 14 TRBD2 CASSTGLGGYEQYF TGTGCCAGTAGTACAGGACTAGGCGGCTACGAGCAGTACTTC
TRBJ2-7 TRBV9 NA 14 NA CASSVGSLSYEQYF TGTGCCAGCAGCGTAGGATCGCTCTCCTACGAGCAGTACTTC
TRBJ2-1 TRBV11-2 NA 16 TRBD2 CASSLVAPGGENEQFF TGTGCCAGCAGCTTAGTCGCCCCGGGAGGGGAGAATGAGCAGTTCTTC
TRBJ1-1 TRBV19 NA 13 NA CASSFDPGAEAFF TGTGCCAGTAGTTTTGATCCCGGCGCTGAAGCTTTCTTT
TRBJ1-1 TRBV28 NA 14 NA CASSLNPRNTEAFF TGTGCCAGCAGTTTAAACCCCAGGAACACTGAAGCTTTCTTT
TRBJ1-2 TRBV6-5 NA 13 NA CASSYSAGYGYTF TGTGCCAGCAGTTACTCTGCAGGCTATGGCTACACCTTC
TRBJ2-3 TRBV13 NA 12 NA CASSLGRDTQYF TGTGCCAGCAGCTTAGGCCGGGATACGCAGTATTTT
TRBJ2-1 TRBV29-1 NA 16 TRBD2 CSVAGLAGVAYNEQFF TGCAGCGTGGCGGGACTAGCGGGAGTAGCCTACAATGAGCAGTTCTTC
TRBJ1-2 TRBV27 NA 15 NA CASSHTIDSDYGYTF TGTGCCAGCAGTCACACTATTGACAGCGACTATGGCTACACCTTC
TRBJ1-3 TRBV30 NA 14 NA CAWSAAEAGNTIYF TGTGCCTGGAGTGCGGCAGAGGCTGGAAACACCATATATTTT
TRBJ2-1 TRBV27 once 14 NA CASTPFKSGREQFF TGTGCCAGCACCCCTTTTAAAAGTGGTAGGGAGCAGTTCTTC
TRBJ1-4 TRBV13 NA 14 NA CASSLGVFGEKLFF TGTGCCAGCAGCTTAGGGGTTTTCGGAGAAAAACTGTTTTTT
TRBJ1-6 TRBV4-1 NA 19 NA CASSQKGRVERTYNSPLHF TGCGCCAGCAGCCAAAAAGGCAGGGTTGAGAGGACCTATAATTCACCCCTCCACTTT
TRBJ1-2 TRBV4-3 once 14 TRBD1 CASSHPGQNYGYTF TGCGCCAGCAGCCATCCGGGACAGAACTATGGCTACACCTTC
TRBJ2-4 TRBV12-5 NA 15 TRBD1 CASGPATGAKNIQYF TGTGCTAGTGGTCCGGCGACAGGGGCCAAAAACATTCAGTACTTC
TRBJ2-7 TRBV6-5 NA 15 TRBD1 CASSYGTGISYEQYF TGTGCCAGCAGTTATGGGACAGGGATCTCCTACGAGCAGTACTTC
TRBJ2-7 TRBV2 NA 13 NA CASSEGALRKQYF TGTGCCAGCAGTGAAGGTGCCCTACGAAAGCAGTACTTC
TRBJ1-4 TRBV4-3 once 14 NA CASSQFATNEKLFF TGCGCCAGCAGCCAGTTCGCAACTAATGAAAAACTGTTTTTT
TRBJ2-6 TRBV27 NA 12 NA CASREGANVLTF TGTGCCAGCCGCGAGGGGGCCAACGTCCTGACTTTC
TRBJ2-5 TRBV7-6 NA 11 NA CASSLSETQYF TGTGCCAGCAGCTTGAGTGAGACCCAGTACTTC
TRBJ1-2 TRBV5-6 NA 16 NA CASSPPRAGAHYGYTF TGTGCCAGCAGCCCCCCCCGCGCGGGGGCCCACTATGGCTACACCTTC
TRBJ2-1 TRBV11-3 NA 15 NA CASSSRMTANNEQFF TGTGCCAGCAGCTCCAGGATGACTGCTAACAATGAGCAGTTCTTC
TRBJ1-3 TRBV6-6 NA 15 NA CASSAGESSGNTIYF TGTGCCAGCTCGGCAGGGGAAAGCTCTGGAAACACCATATATTTT
TRBJ1-1 TRBV7-3 NA 13 NA CASSPVGATEAFF TGTGCCAGCAGCCCTGTGGGGGCCACTGAAGCTTTCTTT
TRBJ2-1 TRBV7-2 NA 15 TRBD2 CASSPRTSLYNEQFF TGTGCCAGCAGCCCAAGGACTAGTTTATACAATGAGCAGTTCTTC
TRBJ1-2 TRBV6-1 NA 13 NA CASSPQHNYGYTF TGTGCCAGCAGCCCTCAGCATAACTATGGCTACACCTTC
TRBJ1-6 TRBV27 few 13 NA CASSWNSRSPLHF TGTGCCAGCAGTTGGAACAGCAGGTCACCCCTCCACTTT
TRBJ2-7 TRBV19 NA 12 NA CASSMVGYEQYF TGTGCCAGTAGTATGGTCGGCTACGAGCAGTACTTC
TRBJ1-2 TRBV9 NA 16 TRBD1 CASSDLLQGPNYGYTF TGTGCCAGCAGCGACCTTTTACAGGGGCCTAACTATGGCTACACCTTC
TRBJ1-4 TRBV5-1 NA 14 NA CASSLRQGNEKLFF TGCGCCAGCAGCTTACGCCAGGGAAATGAAAAACTGTTTTTT
TRBJ1-2 TRBV28 NA 12 NA CASSFASYGYTF TGTGCCAGCAGTTTCGCCAGCTATGGCTACACCTTC
TRBJ2-7 TRBV6-6 NA 14 TRBD2 CASSPGGPNYEQYF TGTGCCAGCAGTCCGGGAGGGCCCAACTACGAGCAGTACTTC
TRBJ2-7 TRBV4-1 NA 15 NA CASSRKQGGSYEQYF TGCGCCAGCAGCCGGAAACAGGGAGGGAGCTACGAGCAGTACTTC
TRBJ2-4 TRBV19 NA 15 NA CASSIGTLAKNIQYF TGTGCCAGTAGTATAGGCACGTTAGCCAAAAACATTCAGTACTTC
TRBJ2-7 TRBV27 NA 16 TRBD2 CASSSTSGSLAYEQYF TGTGCCAGCAGTTCGACTAGCGGGAGTTTAGCCTACGAGCAGTACTTC
TRBJ1-1 TRBV5-4 NA 14 NA CASSLEGVDTEAFF TGTGCCAGCAGCTTGGAGGGGGTGGACACTGAAGCTTTCTTT
TRBJ2-1 TRBV11-2 NA 15 TRBD2 CASSPPGTSYNEQFF TGTGCCAGCAGCCCTCCCGGGACTAGCTACAATGAGCAGTTCTTC
TRBJ1-2 TRBV4-1 once 14 NA CASSPIRGNYGYTF TGCGCCAGCAGCCCGATCAGGGGTAACTATGGCTACACCTTC
TRBJ2-2 TRBV7-9 NA 14 NA CASSLALNTGELFF TGTGCCAGCAGCTTAGCTCTAAACACCGGGGAGCTGTTTTTT
TRBJ2-3 TRBV4-1 once 15 NA CASSQVGEGRYTQYF TGCGCCAGCAGCCAAGTCGGGGAAGGGAGATATACGCAGTATTTT
TRBJ1-6 TRBV27 NA 14 TRBD1 CASSLGQGNSPLHF TGTGCCAGCAGTCTAGGACAGGGGAATTCACCCCTCCACTTT
TRBJ2-7 TRBV28 NA 12 NA CASSFSEYEQYF TGTGCCAGCAGTTTTTCAGAGTACGAGCAGTACTTC
TRBJ2-2 TRBV27 NA 13 NA CASSFQGTGELFF TGTGCCAGCAGTTTCCAGGGTACCGGGGAGCTGTTTTTT
TRBJ1-2 TRBV19 NA 17 NA CASSIEAGGARVYGYTF TGTGCCAGTAGTATAGAGGCTGGAGGGGCGCGGGTCTATGGCTACACCTTC
TRBJ1-2 TRBV15 NA 14 NA CATSRSQGSYGYTF TGTGCCACCAGCAGGTCACAGGGTTCCTATGGCTACACCTTC
TRBJ2-1 TRBV9 NA 15 NA CASSVAQSSMDEQFF TGTGCCAGCAGCGTAGCACAGAGTTCTATGGATGAGCAGTTCTTC